This T cell receptor beta chain derives from a study of blood T cell repertoires in COVID-19. Overall study: PBMCs, B-cell-depleted T cells, or T cells provided the cDNA or gDNA that made up the material.

Authors' processing steps: Amplified reference gene primers provided the basis for estimating nucleated cell counts. Only in-frame clones appear in the TCRdb table, and some are missing; sequencing was by immunoSEQ multiplex PCR. The DNA gave D and trimming, while V, J and clone size come from that table. The table lists about 100,000 clones, roughly 90% of them singletons. Trimming left V 5 bases short and J 5 bases short, with 17 bases between. Germline V gene lookup returns CDR1 SGHVS and CDR2 FQNEAQ. The CDR3 covers 15 residues. The chain is built from TRBV7-8 and TRBJ2-3; a possible D gene is TRBD2 (6 bases). Sequencing input: peripheral blood. The sequence was obtained from a man aged 60 to 75 with acute or convalescent COVID-19. In nucleotides, the CDR3 is TGTGCCAGCAGCCCTGGGGGACTTAGGGAAGATACGCAGTATTTT. Translated, it gives CASSPGGLREDTQYF.